This T cell receptor beta chain was recorded in a study of T cells after yellow fever vaccination. Study-level results: Primary-vaccination clones mostly resurfaced post-booster (about 95% CD4, under 90% CD8). Contaminating bulk clonotypes could be abundant in FACS-sorted repertoires.

TCRdb re-analysed the 5' RACE reads in MiXCR, keeping a single row per CDR3 protein. This table holds under 300,000 distinct CDR3 sequences, 6% to 7.5% found once. The germline gives CDR1 SQVTM, CDR2 ANQGSEA. The CDR3 spans 14 residues. The V end was cut by 6 bases, the J end by 2 bases, with 13 bases between. This clonotype was recorded at least ten times. Its antigen is not identified. This specimen was CD4+ T cells sorted from PBMCs, taken 15 days after the yellow fever booster vaccination. This chain links TRBV29-1 with TRBJ2-2; perhaps TRBD1 as D (6 bases). This TCR was recovered from a man aged 25-45 years who received the YFV17D yellow fever vaccine. CDR3 sequence (DNA): TGCAGCGTACGTGGGGACACTAACACCGGGGAGCTGTTTTTT. This translates into CSVRGDTNTGELFF.